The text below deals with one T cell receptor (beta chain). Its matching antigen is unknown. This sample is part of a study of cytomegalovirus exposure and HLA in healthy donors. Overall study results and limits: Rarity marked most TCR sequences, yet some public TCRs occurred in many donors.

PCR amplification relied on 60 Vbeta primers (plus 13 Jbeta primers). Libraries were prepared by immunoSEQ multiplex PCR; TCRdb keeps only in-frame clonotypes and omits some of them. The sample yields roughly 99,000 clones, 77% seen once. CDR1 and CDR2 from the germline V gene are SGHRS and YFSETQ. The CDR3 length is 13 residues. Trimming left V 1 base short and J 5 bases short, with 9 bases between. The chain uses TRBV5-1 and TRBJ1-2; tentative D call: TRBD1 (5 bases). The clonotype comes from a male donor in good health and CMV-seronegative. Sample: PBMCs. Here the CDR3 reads CASSLTGEYGYTF. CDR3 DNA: TGCGCCAGCAGCTTGACAGGAGAGTATGGCTACACCTTC.